This entry concerns a single T cell receptor beta chain. Its antigen remains unidentified. The data were taken from a study of tumor-infiltrating lymphocytes in primary liver carcinoma. Study as a whole: The neoplasms were of stage T1-T3 N0M0, with dimensions of about 4.2 to 11 cm across. Points from the study as a whole: Tumor-adjacent and tumor-blood pairs shared a smaller degree of overlap than tumor region pairs. Top clones occupying all five tumor regions numbered only about 8-25%.

CDR1 is MDHEN and CDR2 is SYDVKM in the germline V gene. Trimming left V 1 base short and J 1 base short, with 6 bases between. The CDR3 runs to 14 residues. TCR beta cDNA was made from approximately 540 ng total RNA with a constant-region primer. Slightly modified ARM-PCR served as the procedure for the TCR beta libraries. These libraries came from three rounds of nested multiplex PCR. In the first two PCR rounds, TRBV1-TRBV30 forward primers were paired with a C-beta reverse primer, and each round lasted approximately 10 cycles. TCRdb reanalysed the multiplex PCR reads using MiXCR and keeps one entry per CDR3 protein. The table records approximately 110,000 distinct CDR3 sequences, roughly 69% of them present only once. Co-extraction of both nucleic acids (RNA and DNA) used about 17-31 mg of unsorted bulk tissue. Patients in the cohort were treatment-naive and living with chronic HBV infection.

This sequence originates from an older woman with primary liver carcinoma and hepatitis B virus infection. The chain couples TRBV28 to TRBJ2-3, with D uncertain. The sequenced sample was liver tumor tissue from sampling region 1. As for subset: tumor region T1, superior pole. The CDR3 here is CASSLYRGTDTQYF. The CDR3 DNA reads TGTGCCAGCAGTTTATATCGGGGCACAGATACGCAGTATTTT. Using reference TRBV28 and TRBJ2-3 for the parts outside the CDR3, the full variable domain is DVKVTQSSRYLVKRTGEKVFLECVQDMDHENMFWYRQDPGLGLRLIYFSYDVKMKEKGDIPEGYSVSREKKERFSLILESASTNQTSMYLCASSLYRGTDTQYFGPGTRLTVL.